Listed below are T cell receptor beta chains from one sample, sequenced in a study of STAT5B mutations in CD4+ large granular lymphocyte leukemia. Assay used: immunoSEQ multiplex PCR; TCRdb lists only in-frame clones, some missing. Counted here are 20,000 to 25,000 clones, about 81% occurring once; the ten biggest clones make up roughly 8.6%. Sequenced input: CD4+ T cells from blood buffy coats. The receptors were gathered from a human donor in good health. Both conserved end residues are part of each CDR3. The D gene is left open where the match is weak. Size is stated for part of the rows, as once, few or many counts, or as a class when the clone is expanded.

cdr3_aa: CSAAGGQGSGYTF
cdr3_nt: TGCAGCGCAGCCGGAGGACAGGGGTCTGGCTACACCTTC
clone_size: -
v_call: TRBV29-1
d_call: TRBD1
j_call: TRBJ1-2

cdr3_aa: CASSPTRESQSFF
cdr3_nt: TGTGCCAGCTCACCTACCCGGGAATCCCAATCTTTCTTT
clone_size: few
v_call: TRBV18
d_call: -
j_call: TRBJ1-1

cdr3_aa: CASSSPGNQAKNIQYF
cdr3_nt: TGTGCCAGCTCGAGCCCTGGGAATCAAGCCAAAAACATTCAGTACTTC
clone_size: -
v_call: TRBV27
d_call: -
j_call: TRBJ2-4

cdr3_aa: CASSESGVSGNTIYF
cdr3_nt: TGTGCCAGCAGTGAAAGTGGGGTCTCTGGAAACACCATATATTTT
clone_size: -
v_call: TRBV6-1
d_call: -
j_call: TRBJ1-3

cdr3_aa: CASSPQKGYSPLHF
cdr3_nt: TGTGCCAGCTCACCACAAAAGGGTTATTCACCCCTCCACTTT
clone_size: -
v_call: TRBV18
d_call: -
j_call: TRBJ1-6

cdr3_aa: CSADPWREEFF
cdr3_nt: TGCAGTGCGGACCCGTGGCGGGAGGAGTTCTTC
clone_size: -
v_call: TRBV20-1
d_call: TRBD2
j_call: TRBJ2-1

cdr3_aa: CASSIAWGTPSSGANVLTF
cdr3_nt: TGTGCCAGTAGTATAGCATGGGGGACGCCGAGCTCTGGGGCCAACGTCCTGACTTTC
clone_size: -
v_call: TRBV19
d_call: -
j_call: TRBJ2-6

cdr3_aa: CASSFRNNEQFF
cdr3_nt: TGCGCCAGCAGCTTTAGGAACAATGAGCAGTTCTTC
clone_size: -
v_call: TRBV5-1
d_call: -
j_call: TRBJ2-1

cdr3_aa: CASSPGQGLYGYTF
cdr3_nt: TGTGCCAGCTCACCAGGGCAGGGGCTCTATGGCTACACCTTC
clone_size: -
v_call: TRBV18
d_call: -
j_call: TRBJ1-2

cdr3_aa: CASSLSGLSYEQYF
cdr3_nt: TGTGCCAGCAGCTTAAGCGGTCTCTCCTACGAGCAGTACTTC
clone_size: -
v_call: TRBV7-2
d_call: -
j_call: TRBJ2-7

cdr3_aa: CASSLGTGAYTDTQYF
cdr3_nt: TGTGCCAGCAGCTTAGGGACAGGGGCTTACACAGATACGCAGTATTTT
clone_size: -
v_call: TRBV11-2
d_call: TRBD1
j_call: TRBJ2-3